The clone carrying this T cell receptor beta chain was counted only a few times. Its matching antigen is unknown. Random hexamers served to reverse transcribe roughly 0.45 to 1 ug RNA. Multiplex PCR with immunoSEQ amplified the TCR beta CDR3 across 54 Vbeta and 13 Jbeta. MiXCR, run by TCRdb on the immunoSEQ multiplex PCR reads, gives a single entry per CDR3 protein. The sample lists around 90,000 distinct CDR3 sequences, approximately 96% occurring once. This record belongs to a study of CD8 T cells in Susac syndrome. CDR3 length equals 16 residues. Germline CDR1 reads SQVTM; CDR2 reads ANQGSEA. The ends lost 0 bases at V and 7 bases at J; junction bases unmatched: 7. Study conclusions and caveats: Across the total CD8+ repertoires, some 16 Susac-specific public clones were detected, and across the CD8+ TEMRA repertoires, 5 or 6 such clones were detected.

The rearrangement joins TRBV29-1 to TRBJ2-1; 12 bases line up with TRBD2. This TCR came from a human donor with Susac syndrome. The specimen was CD8+ T cells from PBMCs. This chain's CDR3 is CSVEDPSGGAANEQFF. For the CDR3, the DNA is TGCAGCGTTGAAGATCCTAGCGGGGGGGCCGCGAATGAGCAGTTCTTC.